This T cell receptor beta chain was retrieved from a study of blood T cell repertoires in COVID-19 (dated by TCRdb to the early 2020s). Looking at the study overall: Collaborator samples came from the United States, Italy and Spain and covered acute and convalescent phases of COVID-19. Subjects who had been exposed to COVID-19, were actively infected with it, or had recovered from it provided the deeply sampled blood TCRbeta repertoires that made up the dataset. Where available, HLA class I and class II types were obtained from metadata supplied by the sample provider rather than from assay-based typing. The repertoires were released in a freely available public database intended as a resource for research on the immune response to SARS-CoV-2. The sample metadata nearly always contained a de-identified subject ID, COVID-19 status, age in years and sex. The material from the prospective study consisted of cDNA or gDNA derived from T cells, B-cell-depleted T cells, or PBMCs. The samples were drawn from two sources: the first 160 participants of the ongoing ImmuneRACE study, and 1,254 subjects contributed by 6 global collaborators. What the authors observed across the whole study: The amount of clinical and demographic metadata varied by source and participant and was provided uncurated.

Regarding this clone: No cognate antigen has been identified for it. The record has no base qualities; no much larger clone is one base away.

Each collaborating institution followed its own protocols to collect whole blood in K2EDTA tubes. For TCRbeta analysis, collaborator samples were shipped as frozen whole blood, as isolated PBMCs, or as DNA extracted from either sample type. TCRbeta CDR3 regions were amplified from genomic DNA using the immunoSEQ Assay, a bias-controlled multiplex PCR. The published analysis was carried out like this. Within the assay, amplification of reference gene primers was used to estimate how many nucleated cells each sample contained. To quantify the absolute abundance of each unique TCRbeta CDR3 rearrangement, sequence reads were collapsed and filtered. For each sample, productive Simpson clonality was calculated as the square root of Simpson's diversity index over productive rearrangements. What TCRdb holds here is the immuneACCESS table cut down to in-frame rearrangements. Part of the clones is not present; checked against another copy, under half of the missing clones reflect an unresolved V gene, and the others are unexplained. The V and J calls and clone size come from that table; D and trimming were worked out from the DNA. Within this sample are about 210,000 clones, with 83% of them counted one time only. The top ten clonotypes cover under 3.5% of the sample.

Input material: peripheral blood. The source is a man aged 50 to 59 with active or convalescent COVID-19.

The CDR3 amino acid sequence is: CASRVQGASMNTEAFF. The DNA sequence is TGTGCCAGCAGAGTACAGGGGGCCTCCATGAACACTGAAGCTTTCTTT. The V and J genes are TRBV2 and TRBJ1-1, with 9 bases matching TRBD1. V ends up 6 bases short and J 0 bases short, with an unmatched junction base count of 8. The cysteine opens and the phenylalanine closes a CDR3 of 16 amino acids. Only the CDR3 DNA is retained, 48 bases long and in frame from the first base. From the germline V gene, CDR1 is SNHLY and CDR2 is FYNNEI. Full variable domain (CDR3 extended with the reference TRBV2 and TRBJ1-1 proteins): EPEVTQTPSHQVTQMGQEVILRCVPISNHLYFYWYRQILGQKVEFLVSFYNNEISEKSEIFDDQFSVERPDGSNFTLKIRSTKLEDSAMYFCASRVQGASMNTEAFFGQGTRLTVV.